Following are 7 T cell receptor beta chains from one sample sequenced in a study of cytomegalovirus exposure and HLA in healthy donors. Only in-frame clones appear in the TCRdb table, and some are missing; sequencing was by immunoSEQ multiplex PCR. The repertoire consists of 100,000 to 150,000 clones, with about 96% occurring once and the leading ten covering less than 2%. Sample: PBMCs. These TCRs come from a man between 18 and 29 years old in good health and CMV-seronegative.

This chain joins TRBV7-2 and TRBJ2-1; 8 bases agree with TRBD2. The germline CDR1 and CDR2 sequences are SGHTA and FQGNSA. V lost 2 bases to trimming and J lost 4 bases; unmatched junction nucleotides: 4. There are 15 residues in the CDR3. The CDR3 sequence: CASSLSREGYNEQFF. In DNA form, the CDR3 reads TGTGCCAGCAGCTTAAGTCGGGAGGGGTACAATGAGCAGTTCTTC. The whole variable domain, filled in from reference TRBV7-2 and TRBJ2-1, reads GAGVSQSPSNKVTEKGKDVELRCDPISGHTALYWYRQSLGQGLEFLIYFQGNSAPDKSGLPSDRFSAERTGGSVSTLTIQRTQQEDSAVYLCASSLSREGYNEQFFGPGTRLTVL.

The chain links TRBV4-2 to TRBJ2-1, with 9 bases lining up with TRBD2. The CDR3 consists of 11 residues. CDR1 is LGHNA, CDR2 YNFKEQ, per germline. The V and J ends lost 0 bases and 15 bases, in that order; junction bases with no gene match: 0. CDR3 region: CASSQEREGFF. The CDR3 bases are TGTGCCAGCAGCCAAGAGCGGGAGGGGTTCTTC.

This rearrangement joins TRBV28 to TRBJ1-5; no clear D gene. V lost 4 bases to trimming and J lost 2 bases, with 15 bases between them. In germline, CDR1 is MDHEN, CDR2 SYDVKM. The CDR3 totals 16 residues. The CDR3 loop reads CASSSVVGSGNQPQHF. In DNA, the CDR3 is TGTGCCAGCAGTTCGGTGGTGGGGAGCGGCAATCAGCCCCAGCATTTT.

This chain links TRBV15 with TRBJ2-5, with D tentatively TRBD2 (5 bases). Trimming cost V 2 bases and J 5 bases, with 12 bases left between them. There are 14 residues in the CDR3. CDR1 and CDR2 (germline): LNHNV, YYDKDF (reference sequence). The CDR3 DNA reads as TGTGCCACCAGCAGAAACGGGAAGAGGGAGACCCAGTACTTC. It yields the protein CATSRNGKRETQYF.

The V and J genes are TRBV15 and TRBJ2-7; a possible D gene is TRBD2 (7 bases). V was trimmed by 0 bases and J by 5 bases, leaving 17 bases between them. CDR1 and CDR2 from the germline V gene are LNHNV and YYDKDF (reference sequence). The CDR3 totals 16 residues. The CDR3 loop reads CATSRDVGAGANEQYF. The CDR3, as DNA: TGTGCCACCAGCAGAGATGTGGGGGCGGGGGCGAACGAGCAGTACTTC.

In DNA form, the CDR3 reads TGCGCCAGCAGCCAATCCCCGGGATTGCGGGGGACAGATACGCAGTATTTT. This gives the protein CASSQSPGLRGTDTQYF. This chain connects TRBV4-1 to TRBJ2-3, with TRBD2 matching over 7 bases. V lost 2 bases, J lost 3 bases, and 11 bases stayed unmatched. Germline CDR1 MGHRA, CDR2 YSYEKL. CDR3 length: 17 amino acids.

The chain employs TRBV5-6 and TRBJ2-2; D is perhaps TRBD2 (6 bases). Trimming pared 4 bases from V and 0 bases from J, leaving 13 bases between. The CDR3 is made up of 16 amino acids. Looked up from germline, CDR1 is SGHDT and CDR2 is YYEEEE. The CDR3 loop is CASSALGTANTGELFF. In nucleotides, the CDR3 is TGTGCCAGCAGCGCCCTGGGGACTGCGAACACCGGGGAGCTGTTTTTT.